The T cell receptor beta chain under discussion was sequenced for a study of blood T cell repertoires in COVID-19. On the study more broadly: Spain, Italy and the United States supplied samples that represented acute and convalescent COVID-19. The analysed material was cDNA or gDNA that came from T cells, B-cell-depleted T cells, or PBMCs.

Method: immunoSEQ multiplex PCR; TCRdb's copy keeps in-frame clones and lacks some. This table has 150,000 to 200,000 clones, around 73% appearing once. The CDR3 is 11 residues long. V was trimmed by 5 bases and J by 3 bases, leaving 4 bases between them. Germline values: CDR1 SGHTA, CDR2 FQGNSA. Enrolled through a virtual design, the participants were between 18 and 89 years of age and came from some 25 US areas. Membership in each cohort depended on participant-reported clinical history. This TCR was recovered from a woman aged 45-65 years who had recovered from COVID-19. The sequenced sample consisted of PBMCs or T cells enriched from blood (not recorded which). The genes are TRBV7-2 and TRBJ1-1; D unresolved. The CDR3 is CASSQDTEAFF. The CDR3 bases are TGTGCCAGCAGCCAGGACACTGAAGCTTTCTTT.